This T cell receptor beta chain was sequenced during a study of glioma-infiltrating T cells after dendritic cell vaccination. Study-wide background: Samples are from glioblastoma patients in Phase I and II dendritic cell vaccine trials. Three intradermal dendritic cell vaccine injections were given every two weeks.

A word on this clone: The antigen remains undetermined.

The CDR3 extends over 16 amino acids. Trimming cost V 4 bases and J 9 bases, with 19 bases left between them. Germline CDR1 reads MNHNY; CDR2 reads SVGAGI (reference sequence). Time point noted: after dendritic cell vaccination, including at tumor progression/relapse. PBMC sampling occurred before vaccination, two weeks after the third dose, and at progression. Study-wide points: Longer survival after dendritic cell vaccination followed higher pretreatment TIL content.

This table comes from immunoSEQ multiplex PCR, and its TCRdb copy is limited to in-frame clones, with some not included. The data contain about 24,000 clones, roughly 91% of them singletons. This clonotype was obtained from a human donor with glioblastoma. Sequenced material: blood, taken after dendritic cell vaccination. The chain carries TRBV6-6 and TRBJ1-6; the D gene is possibly TRBD1 (6 bases). CDR3 protein: CASSFDGQSTGSPLHF. CDR3 coding DNA: TGTGCCAGCAGTTTCGATGGACAGTCGACGGGTTCACCCCTCCACTTT.